This T cell receptor (beta chain) was recorded in a study of shared clonotypes between healthy human individuals. To note about this clone: Its target is not known.

Study-wide findings and caveats: Relative to memory subsets, naive subsets generally showed larger estimated richness. When naive CD4 clonotypes were compared across several donors, around 5% were shared.

The DNA input per sorted-subset replicate PCR was 200 to 250 ng, corresponding to some 33,000 T cell genomes. Produced via immunoSEQ multiplex PCR; TCRdb's table is partial and in-frame only. This sample yields about 610,000 clones, of which 97% are seen a single time; 0.045% to 0.07% belongs to the top ten. Trimming took off 5 bases at V and 2 bases at J, with 10 bases between the two ends. Germline values: CDR1 MNHEY, CDR2 SVGAGI. The CDR3 spans 15 residues. Sequences were obtained from naive CD4+ T cells sorted from blood. Subset here: CD45RA+ positively selected. The origin of this receptor is a woman aged 25 to 39 in good health. The gene calls are TRBV6-5 and TRBJ2-6; D is uncertain. This chain's CDR3 is CASSSPRAGANVLTF. CDR3 coding DNA: TGTGCCAGCAGTAGCCCTAGAGCTGGGGCCAACGTCCTGACTTTC.